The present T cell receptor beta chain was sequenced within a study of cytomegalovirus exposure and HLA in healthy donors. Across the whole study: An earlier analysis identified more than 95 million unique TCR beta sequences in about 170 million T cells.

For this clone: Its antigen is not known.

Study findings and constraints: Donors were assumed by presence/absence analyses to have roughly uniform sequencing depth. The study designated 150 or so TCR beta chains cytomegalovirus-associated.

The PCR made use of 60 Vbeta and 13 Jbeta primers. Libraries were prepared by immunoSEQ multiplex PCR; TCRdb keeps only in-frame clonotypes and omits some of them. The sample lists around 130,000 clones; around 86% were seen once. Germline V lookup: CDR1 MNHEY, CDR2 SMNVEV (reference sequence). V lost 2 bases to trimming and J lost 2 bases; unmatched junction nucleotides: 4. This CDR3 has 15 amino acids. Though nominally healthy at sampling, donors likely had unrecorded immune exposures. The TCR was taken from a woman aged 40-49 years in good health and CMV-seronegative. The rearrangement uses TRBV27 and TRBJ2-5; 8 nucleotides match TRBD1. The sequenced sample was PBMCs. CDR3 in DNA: TGTGCCAGCAGTTTAGGGGACAGGAGTCAAGAGACCCAGTACTTC. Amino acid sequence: CASSLGDRSQETQYF.